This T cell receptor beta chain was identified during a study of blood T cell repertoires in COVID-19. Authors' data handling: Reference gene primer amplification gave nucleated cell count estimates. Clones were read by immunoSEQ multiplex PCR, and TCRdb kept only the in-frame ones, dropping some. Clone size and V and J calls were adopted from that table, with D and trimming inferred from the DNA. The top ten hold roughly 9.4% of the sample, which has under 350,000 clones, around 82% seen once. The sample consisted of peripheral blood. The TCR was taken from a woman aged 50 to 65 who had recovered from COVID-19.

The CDR3 sequence is CASSLGAGSGNTIYF. CDR3 nucleotides: TGTGCCAGCAGTTTAGGGGCAGGATCTGGAAACACCATATATTTT. This sequence joins TRBV28 and TRBJ1-3, with TRBD1 as a possible D gene (5 bases). V gave up 2 bases and J gave up 1 base, with 9 bases separating them. The CDR3 is 15 amino acids. CDR1 MDHEN and CDR2 SYDVKM come from the germline V gene.